These 14 T cell receptor beta chains were all obtained from the same sample, sequenced in a study of shared clonotypes between healthy human individuals. The data were produced by immunoSEQ multiplex PCR, yet TCRdb's version contains in-frame clones alone and is incomplete. Here the sample spans 150,000 to 200,000 clones, around 63% being singletons. Material: memory CD4+ T cells sorted from blood. Subset in this sample: CD45RA-negative fraction. The receptor source for this set is a man aged 30 to 45 in good health.

The rearrangement links TRBV14 to TRBJ2-7, with 8 positions matching TRBD1. The CDR3 sequence is 14 residues long. Trimming cost V 4 bases and J 6 bases; bases outside gene matches: 8. Germline V gene lookup returns CDR1 SGHDN and CDR2 FVKESK. CDR3 sequence (DNA): TGTGCCAGCAGCCCCCCGGACAGGGAGGCCGAGCAGTACTTC. Its translation is CASSPPDREAEQYF.

The chain carries TRBV5-1 and TRBJ2-7, with TRBD1 as a possible D gene (6 bases). Trimming took 4 bases from V and 2 from J, leaving 16 bases between them. Germline V CDR1 and CDR2: SGHRS, YFSETQ. The CDR3 length is 15 residues. CDR3 DNA sequence: TGCGCCAGCAGCGCCACAGGGTCCGAAGCCTACGAGCAGTACTTC. As protein: CASSATGSEAYEQYF.

The chain joins TRBV10-2 to TRBJ1-1, with 8 bases lining up with TRBD1. Losses at the gene ends were 7 bases for V and 6 bases for J; bases not matched to a gene: 4. Germline V gene lookup returns CDR1 WSHSY and CDR2 SAAADI. The CDR3 extends over 12 amino acids. In DNA, the CDR3 is TGCGCCAGCACTAAACAGGGGGCTGAAGCTTTCTTT. Protein product: CASTKQGAEAFF.

The chain is built from TRBV29-1 and TRBJ1-2; possible D gene TRBD1, 6 bases. V lost 3 bases and J 2 bases, leaving 10 bases between the germline ends. The germline V gene encodes CDR1 SQVTM and CDR2 ANQGSEA. CDR3 size: 13 residues. The CDR3 DNA is TGCAGCGTTGAGTCCAGGGGAAACTATGGCTACACCTTC. It encodes CSVESRGNYGYTF.

The gene calls are TRBV5-1 and TRBJ2-2; TRBD1 matches 8 bases. This CDR3 has 18 residues. Germline CDR1 is SGHRS and CDR2 is YFSETQ. The V segment lost 5 bases and the J segment 0 bases; nucleotides outside the gene matches: 12. In DNA form, the CDR3 reads TGCGCCAGCAGGGAAGACAGGGGCTTTACTTCGAACACCGGGGAGCTGTTTTTT. This sequence encodes CASREDRGFTSNTGELFF.

The chain couples TRBV18 to TRBJ1-2; D uncertain. With 3 bases removed from V and 7 bases from J, the gap between germline ends came to 15 bases. The CDR3 contains 14 residues. The germline V gene has CDR1 KGHSH and CDR2 LQKENI. The CDR3 region is CASSPITETSGYTF. CDR3 nucleotides: TGTGCCAGCTCACCGATTACAGAGACCAGTGGCTACACCTTC.

This chain links TRBV9 with TRBJ2-2; D possibly corresponds to TRBD1 (5 bases). The V and J ends lost 0 bases and 4 bases respectively, with 16 bases between them. This CDR3 has 17 amino acids. Germline V gives CDR1 SGDLS, CDR2 YYNGEE. The CDR3 is CASSVGPRAVFTGELFF. The DNA of the CDR3 is TGTGCCAGCAGCGTAGGGCCCAGGGCGGTGTTCACCGGGGAGCTGTTTTTT.

The chain has TRBV29-1 and TRBJ1-1; D unclear. V lost 3 bases and J lost 5, with 10 bases in between. The length of the CDR3 is 12 residues. Germline CDR1 SQVTM, CDR2 ANQGSEA. The CDR3 DNA sequence: TGCAGCGTTGAGGCTACGGGGACTGAAGCTTTCTTT. Amino acids: CSVEATGTEAFF.

This clone was observed a handful of times. The V call is TRBV7-2, the J call TRBJ1-3; 12 bases are shared with TRBD1. The CDR3 contains 14 residues. The germline CDR1 and CDR2 sequences are SGHTA and FQGNSA. J lost 5 bases, V lost 9 bases, and 5 bases had no gene match. This chain's CDR3 is CASARDRGRNTIYF. The DNA for the CDR3 is TGTGCCAGTGCCCGGGACAGGGGGCGAAACACCATATATTTT.

This rearrangement joins TRBV7-3 to TRBJ2-7; 7 bases map to TRBD1. After removal of 5 bases from V and 6 bases from J, the junction contained 7 bases not matched to a gene. From germline, CDR1 is SGHTA and CDR2 FQGTGA. CDR3 size: 13 residues. This chain's CDR3 is CASSRNRGGEQYF. For the CDR3, the DNA is TGTGCCAGCAGCAGAAACAGGGGCGGCGAGCAGTACTTC.

Only a few counts were recorded for this clone. This chain uses TRBV5-1 with TRBJ2-5; no clear D gene. Trimming left V 0 bases short and J 1 base short, with 4 bases between. In germline, CDR1 is SGHRS, CDR2 YFSETQ. The length of the CDR3 is 13 residues. CDR3 sequence reads: CASSLALQETQYF. In DNA form, the CDR3 reads TGCGCCAGCAGCTTGGCGCTCCAAGAGACCCAGTACTTC.

The chain recombines TRBV29-1 with TRBJ1-4; 7 bases are shared with TRBD1. V shed 5 bases and J 5 bases; nucleotides not matched to a gene: 8. The V gene's germline CDR1 is SQVTM and CDR2 ANQGSEA. CDR3 size: 14 residues. This CDR3 reads CSVYEQGNNEKLFF. The CDR3 coding sequence is TGCAGCGTTTACGAACAGGGGAACAATGAAAAACTGTTTTTT.

V gene TRBV5-1 combines with J gene TRBJ2-7; TRBD2 aligns across 14 bases. The CDR3 has 17 residues. With V trimmed by 0 bases and J by 7 bases, 9 bases remained unmatched. Germline loops: CDR1 SGHRS, CDR2 YFSETQ. CDR3 sequence reads: CASSLGLAGGPGGEQYF. The CDR3 DNA sequence: TGCGCCAGCAGCTTGGGACTAGCGGGAGGGCCCGGCGGAGAGCAGTACTTC.

A few counts support this clone. The gene calls are TRBV2 and TRBJ2-5; no definite D call. The length of the CDR3 is 12 residues. V lost 6 bases, J lost 5 bases, and 10 bases lay in between. From germline, CDR1 is SNHLY and CDR2 FYNNEI. This CDR3 reads CASSPQQETQYF. CDR3 DNA sequence: TGTGCCAGCAGCCCACAGCAGGAGACCCAGTACTTC. Together with reference TRBV2 and TRBJ2-5, the CDR3 gives the full variable domain: EPEVTQTPSHQVTQMGQEVILRCVPISNHLYFYWYRQILGQKVEFLVSFYNNEISEKSEIFDDQFSVERPDGSNFTLKIRSTKLEDSAMYFCASSPQQETQYFGPGTRLLVL.